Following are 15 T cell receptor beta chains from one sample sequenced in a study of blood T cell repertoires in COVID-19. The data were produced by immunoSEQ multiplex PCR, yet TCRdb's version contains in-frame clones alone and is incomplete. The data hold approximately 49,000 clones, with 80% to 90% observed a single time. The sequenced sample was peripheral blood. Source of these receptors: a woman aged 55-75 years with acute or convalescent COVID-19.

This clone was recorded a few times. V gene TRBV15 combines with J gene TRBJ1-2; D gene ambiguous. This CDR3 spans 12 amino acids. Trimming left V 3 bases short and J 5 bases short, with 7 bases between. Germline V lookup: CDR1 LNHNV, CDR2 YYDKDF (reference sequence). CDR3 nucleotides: TGTGCCACCAGCAGGGCCAGGTATGGCTACACCTTC. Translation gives CATSRARYGYTF.

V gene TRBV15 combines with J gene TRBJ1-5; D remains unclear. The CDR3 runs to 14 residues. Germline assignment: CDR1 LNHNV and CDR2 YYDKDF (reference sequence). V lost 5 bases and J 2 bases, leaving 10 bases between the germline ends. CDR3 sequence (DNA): TGTGCCACCAGCCAGGAATGGGGCAATCAGCCCCAGCATTTT. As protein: CATSQEWGNQPQHF.

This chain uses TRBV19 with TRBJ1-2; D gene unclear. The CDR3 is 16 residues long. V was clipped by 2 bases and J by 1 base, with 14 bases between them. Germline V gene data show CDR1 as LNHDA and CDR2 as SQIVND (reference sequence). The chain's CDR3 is CASSIFSGAYNYGYTF. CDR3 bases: TGTGCCAGTAGTATATTTTCAGGCGCCTATAACTATGGCTACACCTTC.

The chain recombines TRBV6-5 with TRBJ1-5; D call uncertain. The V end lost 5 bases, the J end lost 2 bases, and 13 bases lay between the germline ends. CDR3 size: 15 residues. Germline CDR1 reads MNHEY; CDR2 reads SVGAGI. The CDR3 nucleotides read TGTGCCAGCAGTCCCCAGGCTACGCGCAATCAGCCCCAGCATTTT. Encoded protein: CASSPQATRNQPQHF.

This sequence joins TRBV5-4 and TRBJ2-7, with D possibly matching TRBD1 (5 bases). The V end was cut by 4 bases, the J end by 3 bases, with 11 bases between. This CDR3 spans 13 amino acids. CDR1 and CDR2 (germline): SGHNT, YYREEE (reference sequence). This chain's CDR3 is CASSPRQGYEQYF. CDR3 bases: TGTGCCAGCAGCCCCCGGCAGGGCTACGAGCAGTACTTC. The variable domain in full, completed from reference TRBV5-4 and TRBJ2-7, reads ETGVTQSPTHLIKTRGQQVTLRCSSQSGHNTVSWYQQALGQGPQFIFQYYREEENGRGNFPPRFSGLQFPNYSSELNVNALELDDSALYLCASSPRQGYEQYFGPGTRLTVT.

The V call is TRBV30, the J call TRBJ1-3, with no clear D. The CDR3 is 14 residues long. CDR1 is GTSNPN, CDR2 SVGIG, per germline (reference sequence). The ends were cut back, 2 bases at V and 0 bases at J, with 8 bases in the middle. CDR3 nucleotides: TGTGCCTGGAGTCGGACTAGCTCTGGAAACACCATATATTTT. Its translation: CAWSRTSSGNTIYF.

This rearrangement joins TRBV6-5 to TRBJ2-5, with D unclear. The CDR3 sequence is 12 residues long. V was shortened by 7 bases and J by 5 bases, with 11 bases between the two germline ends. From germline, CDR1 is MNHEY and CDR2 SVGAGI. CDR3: CASNSGRETQYF. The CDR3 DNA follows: TGTGCCAGCAATTCGGGTCGGGAGACCCAGTACTTC.

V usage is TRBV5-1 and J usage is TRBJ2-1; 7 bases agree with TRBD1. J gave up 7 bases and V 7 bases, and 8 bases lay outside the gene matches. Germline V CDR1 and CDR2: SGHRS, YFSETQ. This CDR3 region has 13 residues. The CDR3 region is CASGEPQGNEQFF. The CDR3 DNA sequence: TGCGCCAGCGGCGAACCACAGGGGAATGAGCAGTTCTTC.

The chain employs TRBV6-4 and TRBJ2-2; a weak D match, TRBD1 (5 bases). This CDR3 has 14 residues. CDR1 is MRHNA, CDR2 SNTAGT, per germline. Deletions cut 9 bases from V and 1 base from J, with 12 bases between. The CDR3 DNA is TGTGCCAGTAGTCCCACAGGGAACACCGGGGAGCTGTTTTTT. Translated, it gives CASSPTGNTGELFF.

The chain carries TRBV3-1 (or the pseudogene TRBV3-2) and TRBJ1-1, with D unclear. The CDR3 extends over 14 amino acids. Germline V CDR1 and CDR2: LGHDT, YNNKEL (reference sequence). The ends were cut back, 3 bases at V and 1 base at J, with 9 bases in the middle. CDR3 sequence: CASSHTAGNTEAFF. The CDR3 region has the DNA TGTGCCAGCAGCCACACCGCGGGGAACACTGAAGCTTTCTTT.

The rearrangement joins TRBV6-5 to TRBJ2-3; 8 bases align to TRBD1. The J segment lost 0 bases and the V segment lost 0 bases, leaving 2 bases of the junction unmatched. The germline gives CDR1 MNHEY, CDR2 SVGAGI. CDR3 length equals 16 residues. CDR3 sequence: CASSYSRDRSTDTQYF. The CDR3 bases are TGTGCCAGCAGTTACTCCCGGGACAGGAGCACAGATACGCAGTATTTT.

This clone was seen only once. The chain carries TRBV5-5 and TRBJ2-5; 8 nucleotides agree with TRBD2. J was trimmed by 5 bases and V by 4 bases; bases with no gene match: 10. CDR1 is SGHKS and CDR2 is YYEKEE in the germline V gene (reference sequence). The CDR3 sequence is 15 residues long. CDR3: CASSKVSGRVETQYF. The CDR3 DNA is TGTGCCAGCAGCAAAGTAAGCGGGAGAGTTGAGACCCAGTACTTC.

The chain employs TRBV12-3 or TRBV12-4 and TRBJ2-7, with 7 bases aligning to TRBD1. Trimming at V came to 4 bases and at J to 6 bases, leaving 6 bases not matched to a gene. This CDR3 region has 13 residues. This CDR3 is CASSSGQFGEQYF. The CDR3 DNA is TGTGCCAGCAGTTCGGGACAGTTCGGCGAGCAGTACTTC.

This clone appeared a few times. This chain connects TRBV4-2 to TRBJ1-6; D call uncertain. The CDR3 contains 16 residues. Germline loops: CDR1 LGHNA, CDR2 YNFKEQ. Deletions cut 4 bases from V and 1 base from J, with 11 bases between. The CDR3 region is CASSPYGESYNSPLHF. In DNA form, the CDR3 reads TGTGCCAGCAGCCCCTACGGGGAGTCCTATAATTCACCCCTCCACTTT.

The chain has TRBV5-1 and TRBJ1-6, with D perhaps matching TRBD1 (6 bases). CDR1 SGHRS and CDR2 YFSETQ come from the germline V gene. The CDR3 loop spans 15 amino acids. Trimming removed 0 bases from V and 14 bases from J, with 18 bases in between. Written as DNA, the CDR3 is TGCGCCAGCAGCTTGGCCGCCGGGACACCGAATTCCCTCCACTTT. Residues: CASSLAAGTPNSLHF. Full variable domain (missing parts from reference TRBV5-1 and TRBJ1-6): KAGVTQTPRYLIKTRGQQVTLSCSPISGHRSVSWYQQTPGQGLQFLFEYFSETQRNKGNFPGRFSGRQFSNSRSEMNVSTLELGDSALYLCASSLAAGTPNSLHFGNGTRLTVT.